The present T cell receptor beta chain was sequenced within a study of blood T cell repertoires in COVID-19. Study in general: Sites in the United States, Italy and Spain provided acute and convalescent COVID-19 samples. Sources were T cells, B-cell-depleted T cells, or PBMCs; the material itself was cDNA or gDNA.

In the original analysis: Amplification of reference gene primers was used by the study to estimate nucleated cell counts. Sequencing used immunoSEQ multiplex PCR; TCRdb keeps in-frame clones, though not all of them. That table supplies the V and J calls and clone size; D and trimming were determined from the DNA. The sample yields about 200,000 clones, about four fifths seen once. This clone occurred a few times. This CDR3 contains 14 residues. V trimming: 2 bases; J trimming: 8 bases; junction bases outside the gene matches: 5. The germline V gene encodes CDR1 SGHAT and CDR2 FQNNGV. V is TRBV11-2 and J is TRBJ2-7; 11 positions match TRBD1. The receptor was isolated from a man aged 35-49 years who had recovered from COVID-19. Sequenced sample: PBMCs or T cells enriched from blood (not recorded which). The CDR3 DNA follows: TGTGCCAGCAGCTTACTGGGGACAGGGGGGAAGCAGTACTTC. Its translation is CASSLLGTGGKQYF.